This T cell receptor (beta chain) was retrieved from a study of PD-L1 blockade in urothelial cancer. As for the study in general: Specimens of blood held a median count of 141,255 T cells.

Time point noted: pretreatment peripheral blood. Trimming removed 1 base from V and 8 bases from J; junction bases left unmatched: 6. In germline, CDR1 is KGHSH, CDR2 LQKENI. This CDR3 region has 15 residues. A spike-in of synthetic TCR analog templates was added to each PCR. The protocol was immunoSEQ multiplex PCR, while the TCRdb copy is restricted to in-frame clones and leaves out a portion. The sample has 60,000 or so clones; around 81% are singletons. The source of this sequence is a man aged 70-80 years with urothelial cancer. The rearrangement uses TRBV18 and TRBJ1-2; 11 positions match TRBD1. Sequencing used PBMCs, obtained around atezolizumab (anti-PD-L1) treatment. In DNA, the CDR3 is TGTGCCAGCTCACCACTAGGACAGGGGGCACGAGGCTACACCTTC. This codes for CASSPLGQGARGYTF.